The T cell receptor (beta chain) under discussion was sequenced for a study of CD8+ T cells in alopecia areata. Background on the study: The SALT score measured affected scalp surface percentage in treated patients. The study, taken as a whole, reports: Lesional scalp, especially alopecia totalis/universalis, showed higher clonality than normal scalp.

Documented treatment: oral pan-JAK inhibitor, 5-10 mg twice daily. RNA extraction and reverse transcription yielded cDNA as sequencing template. Libraries were prepared by immunoSEQ multiplex PCR; TCRdb keeps only in-frame clonotypes and omits some of them. This table has about 200,000 clones, around two fifths appearing once. This clone was seen a handful of times. What it recognizes is unknown. This CDR3 contains 14 residues. V shed 6 bases, J shed 5 bases, and the junction held 8 bases outside the gene matches. Germline CDR1 MNHNS, CDR2 SASEGT. Sample: CD4+ T cells sorted from blood, taken around week 34, from a patient treated with tofacitinib. The source of this sequence is a human donor with alopecia areata. V is TRBV6-1 and J is TRBJ2-7, with 9 nucleotides matching TRBD1. Here the CDR3 DNA reads TGTGCCAGCAGATCCGGGACAGGGCGCCACGAGCAGTACTTC. It specifies CASRSGTGRHEQYF.